The text below deals with one T cell receptor (beta chain). Its antigen is currently not known. No base-level quality is on record; no much larger clone is a single base apart. At the DNA level, this CDR3 is encoded by other sequences in the same sample as well. From cysteine to phenylalanine, the CDR3 is 12 amino acids long. Of all the DNA, just the CDR3 is kept, 36 bases in frame from base 1. Looking up the germline V gene yields CDR1 SGHRS and CDR2 YFSETQ. The trim is 5 bases for V and 6 bases for J, with a gap of 9 bases between the germline ends. This sample stems from a study of shared clonotypes between healthy human individuals (dated by TCRdb to the early 2020s). For the study in its entirety: Two women and a few men aged 18 to 49 years were included in the cohort. For each donor, CD4 naive and CD4 memory were each given three plates, CD8 naive was given two plates, and CD8 memory was given one plate. To estimate repertoire size and how much clonotypes are shared between individuals, the study performed deep sequencing of blood TCR repertoires from roughly five healthy adults. To increase sequencing depth and limit assay-specific biases, different laboratories used diverse techniques to prepare libraries and sequence TCR repertoires. Each donor's leukapheresis produced roughly between about 0.9 and 9.5 billion PBMCs.

TCR CDR3 regions were amplified from genomic DNA by multiplex PCR using the deep immunoSEQ assay. Extracted genomic DNA from each cell subset was spread evenly across all wells of several immunoSEQ 96-well plates, with each plate serving as a replicate. For sorted subsets, each replicate PCR was loaded with around 200 ng genomic DNA, equivalent to 32,000 or so T cell genomes. Purified libraries were measured with a Qubit 3.0 fluorometer, size-checked on a Bioanalyzer 2100, and measured again with the KAPA Library Quantification kit. Every immunoSEQ 96-well plate was sequenced on a dedicated single-read 150-cycle Illumina NextSeq 550 flow cell. On the authors' methods: Because the immunoSEQ output included only junctional sequences and no quality scores, the filtering could not be the same as the filtering used for full-length reads. Sequences were annotated with PyIR, a Python wrapper for IgBLAST v1.9, using IMGT germline references to assign V/J genes and CDR3. Reads were removed for weak V/J assignments (E-value above 1e-6), missing CDR3, stop codons, out-of-frame junctions, or ambiguous translated residues. A V3J clonotype was defined by an identical inferred V gene, J gene, and CDR3 amino acid sequence. Percentage overlap between repertoires was calculated by dividing the number of shared unique clonotypes by the size of the smaller repertoire. Richness of each repertoire was evaluated using RTK rarefaction, the Chao1 estimator, and Recon v2.1 estimates of unobserved clonotypes. For all TCRbeta clonotypes obtained by the gDNA method from a handful of donors, generation probabilities were computed with OLGA. Drawn from immuneACCESS, this table holds only the in-frame rearrangements with V and J called that TCRdb kept. Clones are partly lost; checked studies trace under half to an unresolved V gene and leave the rest unexplained. V, J and clone size are those of that table, while D and trimming were read from the DNA. The sample table holds about 2.2 million clones, of which about 93% were seen once. Of the sample, more than 1.5% is held by the ten largest clones.

General findings and caveats noted by the study authors: Higher generation probabilities were observed for clonotypes shared by all four sorted-subset donors than for non-shared clonotypes. Larger estimated clonotype richness was generally found for naive subsets than for memory subsets. Because the study included a small number of donors, the genetic and exposure-history diversity represented was limited. When a handful of donors were compared, the shared fraction of clonotypes was around 5% for naive CD4, roughly 3.3% for naive CD8, 2% to 2.5% for memory CD4, and around 0.4% for memory CD8. Incomplete sequencing was indicated by rarefaction of sorted-subset datasets, despite the large sequencing depth. Based on pairwise subsampling, the degree of clonotype sharing among donors was expected to be affected by sequencing depth. Sampling was restricted to blood, and TCR repertoires in tissues likely differ from the TCR repertoires found in blood.

For the CD8 naive samples, CD45RO-negative cells were positively selected for CCR7, yielding a CD45RA+CCR7+ population from which TemRA cells were excluded. Healthy HIV-negative adults with no recently reported acute infections or vaccinations were included as donors. Only Caucasian adults living in Nashville, Tennessee, USA were represented among the donors. Blood was collected by leukapheresis, and PBMCs were isolated by Ficoll-Histopaque density gradient centrifugation and then cryopreserved in liquid nitrogen vapor phase. Analytical flow cytometry was used to check the purity and quantity of every magnetically sorted T cell population. Genomic DNA was isolated from every sorted fraction and measured by UV absorbance on a Nanodrop 2000c.

This TCR derives from a man aged 18 to 30 in good health. Some clones in this sample may be carry-over from other donors' samples. Material: naive CD8+ T cells from PBMCs. Read against the paper, the sample's cell subset or site label means: CD45RA+CCR7+. Here the chain combines TRBV5-1 and TRBJ2-1; the D gene identity is not certain. The DNA is as follows: TGCGCCAGCAGGTTAGGGCGCAATGAGCAGTTCTTC. Its protein product is CASRLGRNEQFF.